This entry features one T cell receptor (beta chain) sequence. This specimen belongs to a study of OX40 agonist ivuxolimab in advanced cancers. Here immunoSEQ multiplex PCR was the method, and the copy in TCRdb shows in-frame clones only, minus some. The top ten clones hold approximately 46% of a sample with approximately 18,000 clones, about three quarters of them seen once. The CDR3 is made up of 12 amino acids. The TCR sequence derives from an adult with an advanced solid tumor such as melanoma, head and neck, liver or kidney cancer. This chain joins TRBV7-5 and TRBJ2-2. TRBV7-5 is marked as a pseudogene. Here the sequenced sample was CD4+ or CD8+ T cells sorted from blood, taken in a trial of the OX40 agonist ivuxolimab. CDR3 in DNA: TGTGTCAGAAGCTTAGCCACCGGGGAGCTGTTTTTT. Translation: CVRSLATGELFF.